Listed below are T cell receptor beta chains from one sample, sequenced in a study of blood T cells in healthy people across ages. Via MiXCR, TCRdb re-called the 5' RACE reads, giving one row per CDR3 protein. The sample has about 800,000 distinct CDR3 sequences, roughly 25% seen once; the top ten hold more than 3%. These data also formed part of another study, on T cells of mothers and their children.

Material for sequencing was blood. The receptors come from a boy aged 5 to 17 in good health. Each CDR3 is given with its conserved first and last residue. The D gene is left open where the match is weak. Only part of the rows carry a size: once, few, many, or a class if the clone is expanded.

TRBV7-3	TRBJ2-1	.	.	TGTGCCAGCAGCCCCTTGGGTGAGCGGAGCTCCTACAATGAGCAGTTCTTC	CASSPLGERSSYNEQFF
TRBV4-1	TRBJ1-4	TRBD1	few	TGCGCCAGCAGCCACCAGGACAGGGGCGGTGAAAAACTGTTTTTT	CASSHQDRGGEKLFF
TRBV4-1	TRBJ2-1	.	.	TGCGCCAGCAGCCAAGAAAACCTCTCCTACAATGAGCAGTTCTTC	CASSQENLSYNEQFF
TRBV27	TRBJ2-1	.	many	TGCGCCAGCAGCTTGTCCCCCTACAATGAGCAGTTCTTC	CASSLSPYNEQFF
TRBV10-3	TRBJ1-4	.	few	TGTGCCATCAGTGATCAGGGTGAAGGAAAACTGTTTTTT	CAISDQGEGKLFF
TRBV20-1	TRBJ2-4	.	.	TGCAGTGCTAGAGTCCCCACGGGGCCACGGGACATTCAGTACTTC	CSARVPTGPRDIQYF
TRBV18	TRBJ1-1	TRBD1	.	TGTGCCAGCTCCCGGGACAGGAAGAACACTGAAGCTTTCTTT	CASSRDRKNTEAFF
TRBV29-1	TRBJ2-5	.	.	TGCAGCGTTGAAGAAGGAGTCCGGGGGACCCAGTACTTC	CSVEEGVRGTQYF
TRBV28	TRBJ1-2	TRBD1	few	TGTGCCAGCAGTGGGATGGACAGGGGAGAGCACTATGGCTACACCTTC	CASSGMDRGEHYGYTF
TRBV6-1	TRBJ2-7	TRBD1	few	TGTGCCAGCAGCAAACTTTTAGGACAGGGGGTTTACGAGCAGTACTTC	CASSKLLGQGVYEQYF
TRBV14	TRBJ2-7	.	.	TGTGCCAGCAGCCCGACTCTGGTAGCAAGTTACGAGCAGTACTTC	CASSPTLVASYEQYF
TRBV10-3	TRBJ2-7	TRBD1	few	TGTGCCATCAGTGGGACAGGGGGAATGGACGAGCAGTACTTC	CAISGTGGMDEQYF
TRBV11-2	TRBJ2-7	TRBD2	few	TGTGCCAGCAGCCGCCCAGGACAGCCCCCAGGGCGTGGTACTAGCGGAAGTATGGCCTACGAGCAGTACTTC	CASSRPGQPPGRGTSGSMAYEQYF
TRBV9	TRBJ2-7	.	few	TGTGCCAGCAGCCAAGGACTGAGCAAGGCCGAGCAGTACTTC	CASSQGLSKAEQYF
TRBV2	TRBJ2-1	TRBD2	.	TGTGCCAGCAGTGGCACGGAGGCTAGCGGTGAGCAGTTCTTC	CASSGTEASGEQFF
TRBV10-3	TRBJ1-5	TRBD1	many	TGTGCCATCAGGATGGCAGGGGGTAATCAGCCCCAGCATTTT	CAIRMAGGNQPQHF
TRBV9	TRBJ2-1	TRBD1	.	TGTGCCAGCAGCGAGCCGGGACAGGGGGCTTATGAGCAGTTCTTC	CASSEPGQGAYEQFF
TRBV28	TRBJ2-7	.	.	TGTGCCAGCAGTTTCTACGAGACTTCCTACGAGCAGTACTTC	CASSFYETSYEQYF
TRBV7-9	TRBJ1-5	.	.	TGTGCCAGCAGCTCACTTGAACAGCCCCAGCATTTT	CASSSLEQPQHF
TRBV20-1	TRBJ2-2	.	.	TGCAGTGCTAGAGAGGGCAGGGGAACCGGGGAGCTGTTTTTT	CSAREGRGTGELFF
TRBV27	TRBJ2-5	.	few	TGCGCCAGGGGAAATGACAGGATCCTAGTGGAGACCCAGTACTTC	CARGNDRILVETQYF
TRBV15	TRBJ2-5	.	few	TGTGCCACCAGCAGACACCCCGAGGAGACCCAGTACTTC	CATSRHPEETQYF
TRBV29-1	TRBJ2-7	.	.	TGCAGCGCAGGGACTTTCTCCTACGAGCAGTACTTC	CSAGTFSYEQYF
TRBV10-3	TRBJ2-7	TRBD1	.	TGTGCCATCAGTGATAGGGAAGGGACAGCCTACGAGCAGTACTTC	CAISDREGTAYEQYF
TRBV7-2	TRBJ2-5	.	.	TGTGCCAGTAGTACAGGAAACCAAGAGACCCAGTACTTC	CASSTGNQETQYF
TRBV4-3	TRBJ1-1	TRBD1	few	TGCGCCAGCAGCCAAGATCCCCAGGGGGCAAACACTGAAGCTTTCTTT	CASSQDPQGANTEAFF
TRBV9	TRBJ2-3	TRBD2	few	TGTGCCAGCAGCGCCGAGACTAGCGCGAACCCCGATACGCAGTATTTT	CASSAETSANPDTQYF
TRBV11-3	TRBJ1-1	.	few	TGTGCCAGCAGCTCCCGAGGGTGGACTGAAGCTTTCTTT	CASSSRGWTEAFF
TRBV4-3	TRBJ2-1	TRBD1	few	TGCGCCAGCAGCCAAGGTTTTGTGCGGGGACAGGGATATACGAATGAGCAGTTCTTC	CASSQGFVRGQGYTNEQFF
TRBV15	TRBJ2-1	.	.	TGTGCCACCAGCAGAGACCCCTACGTGGCCGATGAGCAGTTCTTC	CATSRDPYVADEQFF
TRBV7-2	TRBJ2-7	.	few	TGTGCCAGCAGAATTGCCCGGGACAAAACCTACGAGCAGTACTTC	CASRIARDKTYEQYF
TRBV27	TRBJ1-2	.	few	TGTGCCAGCAGATCCGTCAGTAACTATGGCTACACCTTC	CASRSVSNYGYTF
TRBV7-2	TRBJ2-5	TRBD1	few	TGTGCCAGCAGCTTATTTCAGGGGGCGGGGGAGACCCAGTACTTC	CASSLFQGAGETQYF